This T cell receptor (beta chain) was identified during a study of cytomegalovirus exposure and HLA in healthy donors. Regarding the study as a whole: Indistinguishability led to the exclusion of some V segments, TRBV6-2 and TRBV6-3 included.

Worth noting for this clone: The antigen is undetermined.

A multiplex PCR was run with 60 Vbeta primers and 13 Jbeta primers. Some clones are missing from TCRdb's copy, which holds only in-frame ones; the method was immunoSEQ multiplex PCR. The sample includes about 130,000 clones, 76% of them seen just once. The V end was cut by 4 bases, the J end by 9 bases, with 17 bases between. Per germline, CDR1 SGHTS and CDR2 YDEGEE. The CDR3 consists of 14 residues. The V call is TRBV5-8, the J call TRBJ1-5; a possible D gene is TRBD1 (5 bases). This sequence originates from a man between 40 and 49 years old in good health and CMV-seronegative. The material sequenced was PBMCs. CDR3 bases: TGTGCCAGCAGCCCTAGACAGCCCCTGAGGCCCCAGCATTTT. This translates into CASSPRQPLRPQHF.